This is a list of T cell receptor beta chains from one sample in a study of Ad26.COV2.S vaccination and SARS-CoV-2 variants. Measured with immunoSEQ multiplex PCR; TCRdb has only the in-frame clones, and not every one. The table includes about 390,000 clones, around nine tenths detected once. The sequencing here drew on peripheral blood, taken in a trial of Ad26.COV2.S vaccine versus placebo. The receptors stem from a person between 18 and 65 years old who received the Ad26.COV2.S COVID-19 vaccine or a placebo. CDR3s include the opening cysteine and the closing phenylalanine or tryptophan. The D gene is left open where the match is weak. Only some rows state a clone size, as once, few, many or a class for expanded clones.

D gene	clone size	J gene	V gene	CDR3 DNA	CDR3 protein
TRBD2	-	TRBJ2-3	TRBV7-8	TGTGCCAGCAGCTTAGCGCTACTAGCGGGGGGGCACATCACAGATACGCAGTATTTT	CASSLALLAGGHITDTQYF
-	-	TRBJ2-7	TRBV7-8	TGTGCCAGCAGCTTGATGGAGCGCCCGCACTTC	CASSLMERPHF
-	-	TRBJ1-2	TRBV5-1	TGCGCCAGCAGCGCACAGGGCGAGAACTATGGCTACACCTTC	CASSAQGENYGYTF
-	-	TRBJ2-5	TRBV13	TGTGCCAGCAGCCCTAGGTTGGGGTGGAACCAAGAGACCCAGTACTTC	CASSPRLGWNQETQYF
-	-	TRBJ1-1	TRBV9	TGTGCCAGCAGCGTCCTTACCACGGCCACTGAAGCTTTCTTT	CASSVLTTATEAFF
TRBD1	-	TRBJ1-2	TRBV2	TGTGCCAGCAGTGTGGTCGGTCGTGGGACAGGGGTCCCGTTGCGAGGCTACACCTTC	CASSVVGRGTGVPLRGYTF
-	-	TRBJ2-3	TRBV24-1	TGTGCCACCAGTGATCCGGGAAGGGGAGAGACAGATACGCAGTATTTT	CATSDPGRGETDTQYF
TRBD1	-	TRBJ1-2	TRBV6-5	TGTGCCAGCAGAACAACAGGGGAGGGCGGCTACACCTTC	CASRTTGEGGYTF
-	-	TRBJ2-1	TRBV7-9	TGTGCCAGCAGCCCGAAGGTGGACGTCTCCAATGAGCAGTTCTTC	CASSPKVDVSNEQFF
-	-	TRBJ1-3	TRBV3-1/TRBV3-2	TGTGCCAGCAGCCAAGCCATGGGTGCTGGAAACACCATATATTTT	CASSQAMGAGNTIYF
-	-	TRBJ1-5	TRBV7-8	TGTGCCAGCAGCCGAGATTCTGCAGGGCAGCCCCAGCATTTT	CASSRDSAGQPQHF
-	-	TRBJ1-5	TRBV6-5	TGTGCCAGCAGCGGGGAGGGGCTAGGGAATCAGCCCCAGCATTTT	CASSGEGLGNQPQHF
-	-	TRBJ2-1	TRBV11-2	TGTGCCAGCAGCTTATCCTCGACGGGTAAGCAGTTCTTC	CASSLSSTGKQFF
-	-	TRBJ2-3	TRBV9	TGTGCCAGCAGCGTAGGCTATTTCACAGATACGCAGTATTTT	CASSVGYFTDTQYF
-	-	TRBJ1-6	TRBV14	TGTGCCAGCAGCCAAGTAGGCGGACGAATCGATTCACCCCTCCACTTT	CASSQVGGRIDSPLHF
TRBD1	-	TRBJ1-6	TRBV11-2	TGTGCCAGCAGTCTATCGACAGGGGCTCGTAATTCACCCCTCCACTTT	CASSLSTGARNSPLHF
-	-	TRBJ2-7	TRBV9	TGTGCCAGCAGCGTAGCTGAGGGTTTTCTCTACGAGCAGTACTTC	CASSVAEGFLYEQYF
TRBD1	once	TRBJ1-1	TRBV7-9	TGTGCCAGCAGCTTCGGGACAGAGGAAGCTTTCTTT	CASSFGTEEAFF
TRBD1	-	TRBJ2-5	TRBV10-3	TGTGCCATCAGCTCGGGACAGACGTACCAAGAGACCCAGTACTTC	CAISSGQTYQETQYF
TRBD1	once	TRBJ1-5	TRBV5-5	TGTGCCAGCAGCTTCATTACCGGGACAGGGGGCAATCAGCCCCAGCATTTT	CASSFITGTGGNQPQHF
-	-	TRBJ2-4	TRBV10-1	TGCGCCAGCAGTGATGGGGGAGTTAAAAACATTCAGTACTTC	CASSDGGVKNIQYF
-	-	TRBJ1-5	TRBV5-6	TGTGCCAGCAGCTTCTATCCGGGGGCCCCTCAGCCCCAGCATTTT	CASSFYPGAPQPQHF
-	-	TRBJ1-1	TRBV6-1	TGTGCCAGCAGTGAAGTGGGGTTTGAAGCTTTCTTT	CASSEVGFEAFF
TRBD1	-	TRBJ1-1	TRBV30	TGTGCCTGGAGTAGACAGGGTAGCACTGAAGCTTTCTTT	CAWSRQGSTEAFF
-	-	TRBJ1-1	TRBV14	TGTGCCAGCAGCCAAGTAGTAGGAACGGTGAAAGCTTTCTTT	CASSQVVGTVKAFF
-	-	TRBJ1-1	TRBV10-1	TGCGCCAGCAGTGAGTCGCCGAACACTGAAGCTTTCTTT	CASSESPNTEAFF
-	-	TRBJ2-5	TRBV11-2	TGTGCCAGCAGCTTAGATCGCAGGGCGGCCCAGTACTTC	CASSLDRRAAQYF
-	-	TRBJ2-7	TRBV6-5	TGTGCCAGCAGTTACAGGGGTCAGGGTTCGTACGAGCAGTACTTC	CASSYRGQGSYEQYF
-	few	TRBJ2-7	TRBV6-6	TGTGCCAGCAGACAATCGGAAGAAAACTACGAGCAGTACTTC	CASRQSEENYEQYF
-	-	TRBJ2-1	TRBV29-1	TGCAGCGTCCCGGGAACGGGCAATGAGCAGTTCTTC	CSVPGTGNEQFF
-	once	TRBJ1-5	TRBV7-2	TGTGCCAGCAGCTTAGGAGGGGGTGGGGGTCAGCCCCAGCATTTT	CASSLGGGGGQPQHF
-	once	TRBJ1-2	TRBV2	TGTGCCAGACAACCCCCAGGGGCTGGCTACACCTTC	CARQPPGAGYTF
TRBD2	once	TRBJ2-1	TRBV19	TGTGCCAGTAGTATAAGCGGGGGACCTAATGAGCAGTTCTTC	CASSISGGPNEQFF
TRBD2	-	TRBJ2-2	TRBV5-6	TGTGCCAGCAGCTTGTGGAGCGGGGGGGTCACCGGGGAGCTGTTTTTT	CASSLWSGGVTGELFF
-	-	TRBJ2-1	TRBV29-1	TGCAGCGTTGTGCAGGGATCGTCCTACAATGAGCAGTTCTTC	CSVVQGSSYNEQFF
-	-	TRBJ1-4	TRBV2	TGTGCCAGCAGTGATCCAGGGGTTCCCGCAACTAATGAAAAACTGTTTTTT	CASSDPGVPATNEKLFF
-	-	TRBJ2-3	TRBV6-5	TGTGCCAGCAGTTATAGGGTCTCCGCTAGCACAGATACGCAGTATTTT	CASSYRVSASTDTQYF
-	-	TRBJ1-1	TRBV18	TGTGCCAGCTCACCAGGGGGGGCGAGAAACACTGAAGCTTTCTTT	CASSPGGARNTEAFF
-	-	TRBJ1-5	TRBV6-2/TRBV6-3	TGTGCCAGCAGTTACTCGAAAGCTCTATGGCGGCAGCTTAATCAGCCCCAGCATTTT	CASSYSKALWRQLNQPQHF
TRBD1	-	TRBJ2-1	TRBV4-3	TGCGCCAGCAGCCACCAAAGGACAGGGGTCGATGAGCAGTTCTTC	CASSHQRTGVDEQFF
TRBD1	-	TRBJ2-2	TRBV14	TGTGCCAGCAGCCAAGACCGGGACAGGCCGAACACCGGGGAGCTGTTTTTT	CASSQDRDRPNTGELFF
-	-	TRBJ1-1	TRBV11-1	TGTGCCAGCAGCTTGTCCACAGGGAACACTGAAGCTTTCTTT	CASSLSTGNTEAFF
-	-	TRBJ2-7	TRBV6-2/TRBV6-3	TGTGCCAGCAGTCGGGGCCGACCCGGTAACTACCGGGTTGGCGAGCAGTACTTC	CASSRGRPGNYRVGEQYF
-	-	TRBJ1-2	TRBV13	TGTGCCAGCAGCTTAGGGTCGGTTACCCCCTATGGCTACACCTTC	CASSLGSVTPYGYTF
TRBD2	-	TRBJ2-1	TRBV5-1	TGCGCCAGCAGCCGACTAGCGGAGGCCTACAATGAGCAGTTCTTC	CASSRLAEAYNEQFF
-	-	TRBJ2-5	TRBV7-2	TGTGCCAGCAGCCCCGCTACACAAGAGACCCAGTACTTC	CASSPATQETQYF
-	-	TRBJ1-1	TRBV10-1	TGCGCCAGCAGTGTATCCCCCGTGGGCACTGAAGCTTTCTTT	CASSVSPVGTEAFF
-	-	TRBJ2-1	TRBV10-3	TGTGCCATCAGTGTCGCGAAACAGGGAGGGTACAATGAGCAGTTCTTC	CAISVAKQGGYNEQFF
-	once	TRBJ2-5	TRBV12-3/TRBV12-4	TGTGCCAGCAGTTTAATGCGGAGGGAGACCCAGTACTTC	CASSLMRRETQYF
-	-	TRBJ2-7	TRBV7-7	TGTGCCAGCAGCCTAGGGGACCCTTCTACCCACGAGCAGTACTTC	CASSLGDPSTHEQYF
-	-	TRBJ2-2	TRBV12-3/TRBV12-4	TGTGCCAGCAGCCCCTCTACCGGGGAGCTGTTTTTT	CASSPSTGELFF
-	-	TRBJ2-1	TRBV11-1	TGTGCCAGCAGCCCCCTAGAGAATGAGCAGTTCTTC	CASSPLENEQFF
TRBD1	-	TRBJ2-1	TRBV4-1	TGCGCCAGCAGTTCGGGACAGGGGGGCTACAATGAGCAGTTCTTC	CASSSGQGGYNEQFF
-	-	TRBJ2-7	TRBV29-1	TGCAGCGTTGTGGGTGGGAACTACGAGCAGTACTTC	CSVVGGNYEQYF
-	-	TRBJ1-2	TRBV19	TGTGCCAGTAGTACAGCTGACGGGGGGGCTGCGGGCTACACCTTC	CASSTADGGAAGYTF